The present TCR beta chain was sequenced within a study of T cell changes during pregnancy in multiple sclerosis. TCRdb's copy holds only in-frame clones and misses some; the assay was immunoSEQ multiplex PCR. Of about 36,000 clones in the sample, 89% were seen once. Sequencing was performed on CD8+ T cells from peripheral blood mononuclear cells, taken in the third trimester of pregnancy. This TCR came from a female donor with multiple sclerosis, enrolled in a pregnancy study.

The CDR3 DNA reads as TGTGCCAGCAGTTACACTATGAATTATGGCTACACCTTC. Translated, it gives CASSYTMNYGYTF. The V call is TRBV6-5, the J call TRBJ1-2; D is unclear. The germline V and J ends were trimmed by 2 bases and 5 bases, with 9 bases remaining between them. CDR3 length: 13 residues. Germline CDR1 and CDR2: MNHEY and SVGAGI.